This TCR beta chain derives from a study of blood T cell repertoires in COVID-19. Overall study context: From the United States, Italy and Spain came samples of acute and convalescent COVID-19. In each case, the material was cDNA or gDNA derived from T cells, B-cell-depleted T cells, or PBMCs.

V lost 4 bases, J lost 6 bases, and 13 bases stayed unmatched. CDR3 size: 16 residues. Germline assignment: CDR1 SGHRS and CDR2 YFSETQ. In the original processing: Scientists estimated how many nucleated cells there were by amplifying reference gene primers. Libraries were prepared by immunoSEQ multiplex PCR; TCRdb keeps only in-frame clonotypes and omits some of them. That table is the source of V, J and clone size, and D and trimming were worked out from the DNA. This repertoire shows tens of thousands of clones, 70% to 85% found once; its top ten account for around 4.5%. The source of this sequence is a woman aged 55-75 years with acute or convalescent COVID-19. Specimen: peripheral blood. This chain uses TRBV5-1 with TRBJ2-5; 9 bases are a match to TRBD1. This CDR3 reads CASSPRTGVGRQTQYF. DNA for the CDR3: TGCGCCAGCAGCCCCAGGACAGGGGTGGGAAGGCAGACCCAGTACTTC. The full variable domain, with the rest looked up from reference TRBV5-1 and TRBJ2-5, is KAGVTQTPRYLIKTRGQQVTLSCSPISGHRSVSWYQQTPGQGLQFLFEYFSETQRNKGNFPGRFSGRQFSNSRSEMNVSTLELGDSALYLCASSPRTGVGRQTQYFGPGTRLLVL.